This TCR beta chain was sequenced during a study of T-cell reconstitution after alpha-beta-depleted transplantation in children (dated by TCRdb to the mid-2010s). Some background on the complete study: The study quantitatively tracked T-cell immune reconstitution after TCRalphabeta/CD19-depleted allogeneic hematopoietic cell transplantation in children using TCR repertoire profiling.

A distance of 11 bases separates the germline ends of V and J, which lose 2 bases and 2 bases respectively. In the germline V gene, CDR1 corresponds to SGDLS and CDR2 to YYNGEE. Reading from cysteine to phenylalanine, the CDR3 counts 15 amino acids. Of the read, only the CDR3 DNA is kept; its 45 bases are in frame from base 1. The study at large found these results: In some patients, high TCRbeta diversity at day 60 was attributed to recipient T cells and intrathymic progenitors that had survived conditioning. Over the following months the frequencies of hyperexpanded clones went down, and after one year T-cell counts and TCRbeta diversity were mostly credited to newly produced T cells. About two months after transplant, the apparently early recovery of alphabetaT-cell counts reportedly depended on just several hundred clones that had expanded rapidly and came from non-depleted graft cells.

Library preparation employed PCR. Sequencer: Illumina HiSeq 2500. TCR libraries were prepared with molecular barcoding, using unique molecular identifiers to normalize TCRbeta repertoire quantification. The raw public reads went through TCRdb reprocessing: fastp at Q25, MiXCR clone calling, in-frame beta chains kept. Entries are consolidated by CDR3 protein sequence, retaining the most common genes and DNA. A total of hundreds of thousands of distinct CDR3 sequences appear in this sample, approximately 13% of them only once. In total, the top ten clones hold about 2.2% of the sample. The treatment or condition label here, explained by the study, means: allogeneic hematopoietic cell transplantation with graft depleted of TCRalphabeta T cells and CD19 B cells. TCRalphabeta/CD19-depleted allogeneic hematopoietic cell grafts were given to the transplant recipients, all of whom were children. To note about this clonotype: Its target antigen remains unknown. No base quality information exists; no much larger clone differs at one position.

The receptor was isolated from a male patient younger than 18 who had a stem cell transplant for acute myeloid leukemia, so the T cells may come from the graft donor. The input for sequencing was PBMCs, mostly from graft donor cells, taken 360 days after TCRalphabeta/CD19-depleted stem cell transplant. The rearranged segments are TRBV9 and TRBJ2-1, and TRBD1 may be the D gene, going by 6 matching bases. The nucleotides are TGTGCCAGCAGCGTTCCCGACAGGCCCTACAATGAGCAGTTCTTC. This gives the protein CASSVPDRPYNEQFF.